This TCR beta chain derives from a study of shared clonotypes between healthy human individuals. Sequencing was performed with immunoSEQ multiplex PCR; in TCRdb, only in-frame clones are kept and a portion is missing. This sample yields 2,500,000 or so clones, of which more than 80% are seen a single time; around 0.14% belongs to the top ten. The sequencing input was naive CD4+ T cells sorted from blood. Subset defined: CD45RA+ positively selected. This sequence originates from a man aged 18 to 30 in good health.

Here the CDR3 reads CAWHTGASNQPQHF. CDR3 DNA sequence: TGTGCCTGGCACACAGGGGCGTCCAATCAGCCCCAGCATTTT. V is TRBV30 and J is TRBJ1-5, with TRBD1 matching 7 bases. Trimming at V came to 5 bases and at J to 3 bases, leaving 7 bases not matched to a gene. Germline V gives CDR1 GTSNPN, CDR2 SVGIG (reference sequence). This CDR3 is built from 14 residues.